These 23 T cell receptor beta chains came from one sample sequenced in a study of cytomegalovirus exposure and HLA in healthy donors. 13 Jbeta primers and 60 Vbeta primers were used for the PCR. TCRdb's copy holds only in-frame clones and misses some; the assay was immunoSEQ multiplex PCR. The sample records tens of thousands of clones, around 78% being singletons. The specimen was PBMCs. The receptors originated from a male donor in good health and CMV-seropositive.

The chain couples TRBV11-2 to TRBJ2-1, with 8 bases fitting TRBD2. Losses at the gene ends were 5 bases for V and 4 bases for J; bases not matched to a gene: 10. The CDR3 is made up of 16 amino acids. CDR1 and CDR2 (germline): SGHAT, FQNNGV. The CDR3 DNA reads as TGTGCCAGCAGCCCCCCTACGGGGGGGTCTTACAATGAGCAGTTCTTC. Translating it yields CASSPPTGGSYNEQFF.

The CDR3 region has the DNA TGCGCCAGCAGCGCTGACAGCTTCTCCTACGAGCAGTACTTC. This encodes CASSADSFSYEQYF. The chain links TRBV5-1 to TRBJ2-7, with D possibly TRBD1 on 5 matching bases. CDR1 is SGHRS and CDR2 is YFSETQ in the germline V gene. Trimming left V 4 bases short and J 0 bases short, with 11 bases between. The CDR3 has 14 amino acids.

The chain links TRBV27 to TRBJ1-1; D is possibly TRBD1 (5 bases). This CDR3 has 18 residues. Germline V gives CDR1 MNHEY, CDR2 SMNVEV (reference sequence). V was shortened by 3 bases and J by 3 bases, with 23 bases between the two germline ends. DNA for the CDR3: TGTGCCAGCAGTTTCGATGCCCACTCAACGGACACCCACACTGAAGCTTTCTTT. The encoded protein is CASSFDAHSTDTHTEAFF.

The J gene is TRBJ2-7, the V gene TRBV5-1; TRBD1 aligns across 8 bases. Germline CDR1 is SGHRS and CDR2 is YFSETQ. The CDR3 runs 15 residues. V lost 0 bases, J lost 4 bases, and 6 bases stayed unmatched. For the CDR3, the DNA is TGCGCCAGCAGCTTGGAGGCCAGGGGGCCGTACGAGCAGTACTTC. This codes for CASSLEARGPYEQYF.

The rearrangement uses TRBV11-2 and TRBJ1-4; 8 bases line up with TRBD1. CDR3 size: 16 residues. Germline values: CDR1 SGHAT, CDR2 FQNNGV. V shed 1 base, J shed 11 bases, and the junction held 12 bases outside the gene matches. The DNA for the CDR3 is TGTGCCAGCAGCTTAGGAGCCGGTGGGACAGGAGGGAAACTGTTTTTT. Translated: CASSLGAGGTGGKLFF.

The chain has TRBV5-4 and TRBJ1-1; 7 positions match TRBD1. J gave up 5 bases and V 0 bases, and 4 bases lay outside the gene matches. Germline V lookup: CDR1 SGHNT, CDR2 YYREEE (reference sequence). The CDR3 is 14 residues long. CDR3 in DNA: TGTGCCAGCAGCTTGGACAGGGGTAGGACTGAAGCTTTCTTT. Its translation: CASSLDRGRTEAFF.

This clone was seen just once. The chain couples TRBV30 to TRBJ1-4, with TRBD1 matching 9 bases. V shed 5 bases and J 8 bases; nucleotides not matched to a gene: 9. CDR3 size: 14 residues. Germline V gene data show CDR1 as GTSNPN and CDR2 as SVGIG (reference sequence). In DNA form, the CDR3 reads TGTGCCTGGGGATCACAGGGGGCTCGAGAAAAACTGTTTTTT. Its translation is CAWGSQGAREKLFF.

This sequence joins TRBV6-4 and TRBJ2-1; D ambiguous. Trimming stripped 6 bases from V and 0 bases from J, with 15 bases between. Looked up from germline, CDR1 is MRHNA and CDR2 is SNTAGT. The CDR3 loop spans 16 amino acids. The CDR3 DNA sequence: TGTGCCAGCAGGCGTCAAGAGCTTAGCTCCTACAATGAGCAGTTCTTC. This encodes CASRRQELSSYNEQFF.

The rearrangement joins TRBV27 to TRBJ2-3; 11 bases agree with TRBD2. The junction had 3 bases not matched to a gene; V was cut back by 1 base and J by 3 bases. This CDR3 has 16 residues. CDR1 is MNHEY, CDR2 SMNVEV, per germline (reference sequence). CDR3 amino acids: CASSLYTSGGTDTQYF. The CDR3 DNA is TGTGCCAGCAGTTTATATACTAGCGGGGGAACAGATACGCAGTATTTT.

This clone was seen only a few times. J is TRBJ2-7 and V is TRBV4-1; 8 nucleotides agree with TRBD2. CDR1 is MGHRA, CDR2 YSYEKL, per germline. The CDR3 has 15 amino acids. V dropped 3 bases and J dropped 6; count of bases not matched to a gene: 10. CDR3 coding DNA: TGCGCCAGCAGCCAGGTGGGGCGGGGGGCGCTCGAGCAGTACTTC. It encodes CASSQVGRGALEQYF.

CDR3 sequence: CALTVLYNEQFF. CDR3 nucleotides: TGTGCCTTGACAGTACTATACAATGAGCAGTTCTTC. This sequence joins TRBV30 and TRBJ2-1, with D possibly matching TRBD1 (5 bases). Germline V lookup: CDR1 GTSNPN, CDR2 SVGIG (reference sequence). The CDR3 spans 12 residues. V was shortened by 7 bases and J by 4 bases, with 11 bases between the two germline ends.

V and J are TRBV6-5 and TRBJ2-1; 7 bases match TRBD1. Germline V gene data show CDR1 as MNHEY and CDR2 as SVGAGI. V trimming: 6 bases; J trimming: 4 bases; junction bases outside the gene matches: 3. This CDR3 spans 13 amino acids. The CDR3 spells CASSLGQYNEQFF. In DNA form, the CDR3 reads TGTGCCAGCAGCCTGGGACAGTACAATGAGCAGTTCTTC.

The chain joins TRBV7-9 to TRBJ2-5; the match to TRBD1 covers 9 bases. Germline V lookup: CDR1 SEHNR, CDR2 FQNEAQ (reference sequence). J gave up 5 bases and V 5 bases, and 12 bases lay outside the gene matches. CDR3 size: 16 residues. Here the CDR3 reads CASSPNLGQGGETQYF. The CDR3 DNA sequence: TGTGCCAGCAGCCCTAATTTGGGACAGGGTGGTGAGACCCAGTACTTC.

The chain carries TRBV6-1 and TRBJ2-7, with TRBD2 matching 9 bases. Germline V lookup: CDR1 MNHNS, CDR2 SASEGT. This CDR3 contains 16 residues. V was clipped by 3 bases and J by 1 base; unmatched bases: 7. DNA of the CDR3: TGTGCCAGCAGTGAGGGACTAGCTCTGGGTTCCTACGAGCAGTACTTC. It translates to CASSEGLALGSYEQYF.

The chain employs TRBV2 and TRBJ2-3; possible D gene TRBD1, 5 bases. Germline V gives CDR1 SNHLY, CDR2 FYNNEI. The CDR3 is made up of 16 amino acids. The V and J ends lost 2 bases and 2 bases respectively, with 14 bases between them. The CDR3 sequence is CASSERQLGHTDTQYF. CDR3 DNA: TGTGCCAGCAGTGAACGGCAACTCGGACACACAGATACGCAGTATTTT. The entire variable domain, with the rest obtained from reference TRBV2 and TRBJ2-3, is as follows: EPEVTQTPSHQVTQMGQEVILRCVPISNHLYFYWYRQILGQKVEFLVSFYNNEISEKSEIFDDQFSVERPDGSNFTLKIRSTKLEDSAMYFCASSERQLGHTDTQYFGPGTRLTVL.

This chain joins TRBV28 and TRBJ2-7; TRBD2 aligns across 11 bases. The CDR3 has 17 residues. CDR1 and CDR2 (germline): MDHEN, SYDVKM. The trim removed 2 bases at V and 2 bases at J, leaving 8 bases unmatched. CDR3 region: CASSLLISGRAPYEQYF. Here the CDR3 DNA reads TGTGCCAGCAGTTTACTTATTAGCGGGAGGGCCCCCTACGAGCAGTACTTC.

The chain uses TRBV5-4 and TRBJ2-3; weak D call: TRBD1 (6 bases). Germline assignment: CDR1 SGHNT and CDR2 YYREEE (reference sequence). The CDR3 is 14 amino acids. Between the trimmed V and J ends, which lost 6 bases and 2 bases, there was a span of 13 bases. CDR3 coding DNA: TGTGCCAGCATCCTGACAGGCGACACAGATACGCAGTATTTT. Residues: CASILTGDTDTQYF.

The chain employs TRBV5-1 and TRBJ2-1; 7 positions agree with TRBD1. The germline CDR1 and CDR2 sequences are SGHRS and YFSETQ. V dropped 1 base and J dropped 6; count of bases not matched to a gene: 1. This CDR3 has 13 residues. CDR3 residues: CASSLTGVNEQFF. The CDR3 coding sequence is TGCGCCAGCAGCTTGACAGGGGTCAATGAGCAGTTCTTC.

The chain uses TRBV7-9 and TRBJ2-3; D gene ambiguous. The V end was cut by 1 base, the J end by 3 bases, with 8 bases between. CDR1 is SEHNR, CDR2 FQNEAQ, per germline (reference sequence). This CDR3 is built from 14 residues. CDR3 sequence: CASSLESGTDTQYF. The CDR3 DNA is TGTGCCAGCAGCTTAGAATCCGGGACAGATACGCAGTATTTT. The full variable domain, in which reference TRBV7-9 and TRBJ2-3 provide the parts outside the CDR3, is DTGVSQNPRHKITKRGQNVTFRCDPISEHNRLYWYRQTLGQGPEFLTYFQNEAQLEKSRLLSDRFSAERPKGSFSTLEIQRTEQGDSAMYLCASSLESGTDTQYFGPGTRLTVL.

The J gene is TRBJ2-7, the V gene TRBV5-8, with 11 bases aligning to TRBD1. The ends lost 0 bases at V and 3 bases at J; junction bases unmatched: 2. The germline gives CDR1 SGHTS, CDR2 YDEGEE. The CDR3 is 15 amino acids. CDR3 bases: TGTGCCAGCAGCTTGGGGGACAGGGGGTTCTACGAGCAGTACTTC. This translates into CASSLGDRGFYEQYF.

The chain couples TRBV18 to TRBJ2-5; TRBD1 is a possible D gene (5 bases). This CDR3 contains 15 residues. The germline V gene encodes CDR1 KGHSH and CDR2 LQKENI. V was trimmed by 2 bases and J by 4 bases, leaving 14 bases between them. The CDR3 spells CASSPFSGQGETQYF. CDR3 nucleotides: TGTGCCAGCTCACCATTTTCTGGTCAGGGAGAGACCCAGTACTTC.

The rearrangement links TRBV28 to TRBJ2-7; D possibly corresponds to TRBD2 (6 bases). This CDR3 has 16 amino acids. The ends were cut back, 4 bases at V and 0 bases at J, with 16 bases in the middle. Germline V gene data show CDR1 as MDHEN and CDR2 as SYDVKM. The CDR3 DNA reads TGTGCCAGCAGTTCGGTCGACGGCGGGGACTCCTACGAGCAGTACTTC. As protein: CASSSVDGGDSYEQYF.

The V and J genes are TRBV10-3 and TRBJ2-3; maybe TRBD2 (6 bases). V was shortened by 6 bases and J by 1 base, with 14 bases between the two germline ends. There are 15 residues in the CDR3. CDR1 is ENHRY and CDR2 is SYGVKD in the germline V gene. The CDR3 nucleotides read TGTGCCATCAGGCCCTCGGGCGGGGGCACAGATACGCAGTATTTT. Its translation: CAIRPSGGGTDTQYF.